One and the same sample provided the 16 T cell receptor beta chains below, sequenced in a study of blood T cell repertoires in COVID-19. Generated by immunoSEQ multiplex PCR, the TCRdb table keeps only in-frame clones and is missing some. Of some 350,000 clones in the sample, more than 75% were seen once. The sample taken for sequencing was peripheral blood. The source is a woman between 50 and 59 years old with COVID-19, enrolled during active disease.

The rearrangement joins TRBV5-1 to TRBJ2-3, with 7 bases that match TRBD2. Trimming took 0 bases from V and 0 from J; bases not matched to a gene: 1. Per germline, CDR1 SGHRS and CDR2 YFSETQ. The CDR3 spans 15 residues. DNA for the CDR3: TGCGCCAGCAGCTTGGAGGGAGGGAGCACAGATACGCAGTATTTT. Its translation is CASSLEGGSTDTQYF.

This chain links TRBV12-3 or TRBV12-4 with TRBJ2-3; possible D gene TRBD1, 5 bases. V lost 7 bases and J lost 3, with 11 bases in between. This CDR3 is built from 13 residues. The CDR3 here is CASKPAGTDTQYF. The CDR3 nucleotides are TGTGCCAGCAAGCCTGCAGGGACAGATACGCAGTATTTT.

J is TRBJ2-3 and V is TRBV5-1, with D maybe TRBD2 (6 bases). The germline V gene encodes CDR1 SGHRS and CDR2 YFSETQ. The V end was cut by 2 bases, the J end by 5 bases, with 12 bases between. This CDR3 is built from 14 residues. The CDR3: CASSLGTWGDTQYF. The CDR3 DNA reads as TGCGCCAGCAGCTTAGGGACTTGGGGAGATACGCAGTATTTT.

The rearrangement uses TRBV4-3 and TRBJ2-7; D call uncertain. V lost 0 bases and J 2 bases, leaving 14 bases between the germline ends. The CDR3 has 16 amino acids. Per germline, CDR1 LGHNA and CDR2 YSLEER. The CDR3 spells CASSQDPRARTYEQYF. In nucleotides, the CDR3 is TGCGCCAGCAGCCAAGATCCGCGAGCGAGGACCTACGAGCAGTACTTC.

This rearrangement joins TRBV5-1 to TRBJ1-5, with 8 bases identical to TRBD1. The CDR3 totals 15 residues. From germline, CDR1 is SGHRS and CDR2 YFSETQ. V dropped 4 bases and J dropped 5; count of bases not matched to a gene: 8. CDR3 loop: CASSLTGGAYQPQHF. In DNA, the CDR3 is TGCGCCAGCAGCCTAACAGGGGGAGCGTATCAGCCCCAGCATTTT.

The CDR3 is CATAPGGPGDEQFF. In DNA, the CDR3 is TGTGCCACCGCACCGGGGGGGCCAGGCGATGAGCAGTTCTTC. This sequence joins TRBV7-2 and TRBJ2-1; 8 nucleotides agree with TRBD2. The ends lost 10 bases at V and 8 bases at J; junction bases unmatched: 13. Germline values: CDR1 SGHTA, CDR2 FQGNSA. The CDR3 runs to 14 residues.

The chain is built from TRBV6-5 and TRBJ1-2, with TRBD1 as a possible D gene (6 bases). The CDR3 sequence is 14 residues long. The germline V and J ends were trimmed by 6 bases and 2 bases, with 13 bases remaining between them. Germline assignment: CDR1 MNHEY and CDR2 SVGAGI. In DNA form, the CDR3 reads TGTGCCAGCAGCCACAGGGTTTCGAACTATGGCTACACCTTC. Translating gives CASSHRVSNYGYTF.

This clone has more than one count but fewer than ten. The V call is TRBV4-1, the J call TRBJ1-2; D gene uncertain. Germline V gene sequence: CDR1 MGHRA, CDR2 YSYEKL. Trimming stripped 1 base from V and 5 bases from J, with 8 bases between. CDR3 length equals 13 residues. In DNA form, the CDR3 reads TGCGCCAGCAGCCAAGTGGAGGAGTATGGCTACACCTTC. Protein product: CASSQVEEYGYTF.

The chain is built from TRBV19 and TRBJ1-1; D uncertain. V dropped 6 bases and J dropped 2 bases, with 16 bases sitting between them. Germline CDR1 reads LNHDA; CDR2 reads SQIVND (reference sequence). CDR3 size: 15 residues. This CDR3 reads CASSPIDTGNTEAFF. Written as DNA, the CDR3 is TGTGCCAGTAGCCCTATCGACACTGGTAACACTGAAGCTTTCTTT.

Here the CDR3 reads CASSGGRVPGYTF. In DNA, the CDR3 is TGTGCCAGCAGTGGCGGCAGGGTCCCTGGCTACACCTTC. The chain joins TRBV2 to TRBJ1-2, with a weak D call TRBD1 (5 bases). The CDR3 runs 13 residues. Germline V gene sequence: CDR1 SNHLY, CDR2 FYNNEI. Trimming took 4 bases from V and 7 from J, leaving 13 bases between them.

The table lists this clone with a count of one. V and J are TRBV15 and TRBJ2-7, with a possible D match to TRBD2 (5 bases). Trimming stripped 1 base from V and 0 bases from J, with 10 bases between. The germline V gene has CDR1 LNHNV and CDR2 YYDKDF (reference sequence). The CDR3 extends over 15 amino acids. The CDR3, as DNA: TGTGCCACCAGCAGAGGGAGCGGCTACTCCTACGAGCAGTACTTC. Translating it yields CATSRGSGYSYEQYF. The full variable domain, in which reference TRBV15 and TRBJ2-7 provide the parts outside the CDR3, is DAMVIQNPRYQVTQFGKPVTLSCSQTLNHNVMYWYQQKSSQAPKLLFHYYDKDFNNEADTPDNFQSRRPNTSFCFLDIRSPGLGDTAMYLCATSRGSGYSYEQYFGPGTRLTVT.

This chain uses TRBV18 with TRBJ2-7, with 7 bases fitting TRBD1. The CDR3 has 13 residues. The V gene's germline CDR1 is KGHSH and CDR2 LQKENI. V was pared by 5 bases and J by 3 bases, with 4 bases of the junction left unmatched. The CDR3: CASSRQGNYEQYF. In DNA form, the CDR3 reads TGTGCCAGCTCAAGACAGGGTAACTACGAGCAGTACTTC.

In this sample, this clone turned up a few times. The chain links TRBV18 to TRBJ1-1; 7 bases are a match to TRBD1. Per the germline V gene, CDR1 is KGHSH and CDR2 is LQKENI. The CDR3 loop spans 15 amino acids. Losses at the gene ends were 3 bases for V and 5 bases for J; bases not matched to a gene: 9. The CDR3 DNA follows: TGTGCCAGCTCACCCTTGACAGGGAAGGGGACTGAAGCTTTCTTT. This codes for CASSPLTGKGTEAFF.

The gene calls are TRBV25-1 and TRBJ2-2, with D possibly matching TRBD1 (6 bases). Trimming removed 3 bases from V and 2 bases from J, with 10 bases in between. From germline, CDR1 is MGHDK and CDR2 SYGVNS. CDR3 length: 15 amino acids. The CDR3 reads CASSEAGANTGELFF. The CDR3 DNA reads TGTGCCAGCAGTGAGGCAGGGGCCAACACCGGGGAGCTGTTTTTT.

This chain uses TRBV2 with TRBJ2-4, with a tentative D call TRBD2 (5 bases). The CDR3 is 13 residues long. V was clipped by 6 bases and J by 6 bases, with 12 bases between them. Germline V gene lookup returns CDR1 SNHLY and CDR2 FYNNEI. This CDR3 is CASSAEGGNIQYF. The CDR3 bases are TGTGCCAGCAGCGCCGAAGGAGGAAACATTCAGTACTTC. The whole variable domain, filled in from reference TRBV2 and TRBJ2-4, reads EPEVTQTPSHQVTQMGQEVILRCVPISNHLYFYWYRQILGQKVEFLVSFYNNEISEKSEIFDDQFSVERPDGSNFTLKIRSTKLEDSAMYFCASSAEGGNIQYFGAGTRLSVL.

CDR3 sequence reads: CASSSRLVSSTDTQYF. Here the CDR3 DNA reads TGCGCCAGCAGCTCCCGACTAGTCTCGAGCACAGATACGCAGTATTTT. The J gene is TRBJ2-3, the V gene TRBV4-1, with D tentatively TRBD2 (6 bases). V gave up 5 bases and J gave up 0 bases, with 15 bases separating them. The CDR3 runs to 16 residues. The germline gives CDR1 MGHRA, CDR2 YSYEKL.